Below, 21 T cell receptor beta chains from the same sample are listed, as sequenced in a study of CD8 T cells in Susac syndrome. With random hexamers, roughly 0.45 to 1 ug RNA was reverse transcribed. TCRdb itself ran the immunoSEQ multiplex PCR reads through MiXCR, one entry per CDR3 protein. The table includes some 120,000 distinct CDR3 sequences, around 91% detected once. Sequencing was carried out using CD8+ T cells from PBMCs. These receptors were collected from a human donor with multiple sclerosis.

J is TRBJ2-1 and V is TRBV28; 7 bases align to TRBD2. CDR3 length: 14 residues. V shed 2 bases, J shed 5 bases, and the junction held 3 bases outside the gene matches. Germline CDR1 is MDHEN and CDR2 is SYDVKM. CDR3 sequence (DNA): TGTGCCAGCAGTTTACCTCTAGCGGACAATGAGCAGTTCTTC. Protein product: CASSLPLADNEQFF.

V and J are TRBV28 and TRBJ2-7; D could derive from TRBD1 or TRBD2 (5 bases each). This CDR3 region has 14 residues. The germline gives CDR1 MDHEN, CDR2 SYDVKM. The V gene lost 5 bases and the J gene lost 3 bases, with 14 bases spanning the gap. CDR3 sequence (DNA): TGTGCCAGCAGTCCCCGTCTGGGGGTCTACGAGCAGTACTTC. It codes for CASSPRLGVYEQYF.

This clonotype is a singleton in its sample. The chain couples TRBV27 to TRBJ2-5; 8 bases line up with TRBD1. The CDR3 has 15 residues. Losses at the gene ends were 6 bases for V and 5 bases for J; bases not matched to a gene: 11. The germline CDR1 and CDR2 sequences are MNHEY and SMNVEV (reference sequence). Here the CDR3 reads CASRPDPGGWETQYF. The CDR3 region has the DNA TGTGCCAGCAGACCAGACCCAGGGGGCTGGGAGACCCAGTACTTC.

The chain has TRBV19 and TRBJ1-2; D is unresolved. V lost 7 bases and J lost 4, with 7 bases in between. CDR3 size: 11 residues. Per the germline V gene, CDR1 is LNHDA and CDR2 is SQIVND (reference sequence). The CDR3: CASMEGYGYTF. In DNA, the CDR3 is TGTGCCAGTATGGAGGGCTATGGCTACACCTTC.

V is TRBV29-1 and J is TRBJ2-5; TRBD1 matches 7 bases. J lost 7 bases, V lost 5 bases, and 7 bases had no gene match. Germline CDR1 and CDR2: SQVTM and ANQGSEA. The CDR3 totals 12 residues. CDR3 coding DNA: TGCAGCGTTACCACGACAGGGACGACCCAGTACTTC. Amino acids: CSVTTTGTTQYF.

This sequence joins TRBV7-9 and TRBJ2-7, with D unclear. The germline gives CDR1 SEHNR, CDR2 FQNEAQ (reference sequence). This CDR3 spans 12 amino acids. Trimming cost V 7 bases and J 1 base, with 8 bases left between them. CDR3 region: CASTDMSYEQYF. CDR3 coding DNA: TGTGCCAGCACCGACATGTCCTACGAGCAGTACTTC.

The CDR3 spells CSVDLPWTEDNEQFF. Written as DNA, the CDR3 is TGCAGCGTTGACCTCCCGTGGACAGAGGACAATGAGCAGTTCTTC. The chain links TRBV29-1 to TRBJ2-1; tentatively, D is TRBD1 (6 bases). The CDR3 loop spans 15 amino acids. Germline V gives CDR1 SQVTM, CDR2 ANQGSEA. V lost 3 bases, J lost 5 bases, and 17 bases lay in between.

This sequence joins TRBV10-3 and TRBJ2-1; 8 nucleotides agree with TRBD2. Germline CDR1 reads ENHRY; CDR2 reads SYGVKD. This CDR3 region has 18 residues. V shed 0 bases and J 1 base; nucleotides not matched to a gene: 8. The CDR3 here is CAISESSGIPASYNEQFF. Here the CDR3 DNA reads TGTGCCATCAGTGAGTCTAGCGGGATCCCCGCTTCCTACAATGAGCAGTTCTTC.

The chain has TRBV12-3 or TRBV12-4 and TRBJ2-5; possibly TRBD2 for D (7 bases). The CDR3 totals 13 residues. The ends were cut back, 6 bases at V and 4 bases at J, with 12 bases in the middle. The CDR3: CASSPGGSETQYF. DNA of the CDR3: TGTGCCAGCAGCCCGGGGGGCTCAGAGACCCAGTACTTC.

The CDR3 protein is CASKPGGGGYEQFF. The CDR3 nucleotides are TGTGCCAGCAAGCCAGGGGGAGGCGGCTATGAGCAGTTCTTC. The V gene is TRBV12-3 or TRBV12-4, the J gene TRBJ2-1, with D perhaps matching TRBD1 (7 bases). The germline V and J ends were trimmed by 7 bases and 8 bases, with 18 bases remaining between them. The CDR3 runs to 14 residues.

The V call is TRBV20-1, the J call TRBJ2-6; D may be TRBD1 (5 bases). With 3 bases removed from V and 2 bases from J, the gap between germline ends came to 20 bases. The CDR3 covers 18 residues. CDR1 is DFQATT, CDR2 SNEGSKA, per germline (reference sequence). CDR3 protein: CSASAGAGYPTGANVLTF. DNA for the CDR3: TGCAGTGCTAGTGCTGGGGCAGGATACCCCACTGGGGCCAACGTCCTGACTTTC.

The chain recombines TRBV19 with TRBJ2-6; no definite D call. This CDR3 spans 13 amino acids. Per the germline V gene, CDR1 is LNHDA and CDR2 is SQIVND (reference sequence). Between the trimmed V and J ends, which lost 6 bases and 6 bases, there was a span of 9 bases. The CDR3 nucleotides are TGTGCCAGTAGCGGCCTCGAGGCCAACGTCCTGACTTTC. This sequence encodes CASSGLEANVLTF.

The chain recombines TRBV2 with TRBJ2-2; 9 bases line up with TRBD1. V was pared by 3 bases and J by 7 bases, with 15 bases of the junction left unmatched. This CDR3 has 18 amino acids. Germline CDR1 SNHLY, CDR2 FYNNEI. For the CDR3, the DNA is TGTGCCAGCAGTGACCACGGCGCGGGACAGGGATTTTTCGGGGAGCTGTTTTTT. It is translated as CASSDHGAGQGFFGELFF. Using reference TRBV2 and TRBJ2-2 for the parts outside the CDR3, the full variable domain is EPEVTQTPSHQVTQMGQEVILRCVPISNHLYFYWYRQILGQKVEFLVSFYNNEISEKSEIFDDQFSVERPDGSNFTLKIRSTKLEDSAMYFCASSDHGAGQGFFGELFFGEGSRLTVL.

CDR3 sequence reads: CSVGIGGHEQFF. The CDR3 DNA sequence: TGCAGCGTTGGAATCGGGGGTCATGAGCAGTTCTTC. This rearrangement joins TRBV29-1 to TRBJ2-1; D is possibly TRBD2 (6 bases). CDR3 length equals 12 residues. V was shortened by 4 bases and J by 8 bases, with 12 bases between the two germline ends. CDR1 and CDR2 (germline): SQVTM, ANQGSEA.

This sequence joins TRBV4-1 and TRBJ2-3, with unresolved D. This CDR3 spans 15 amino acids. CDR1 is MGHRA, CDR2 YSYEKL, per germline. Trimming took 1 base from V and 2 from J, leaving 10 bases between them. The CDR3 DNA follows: TGCGCCAGCAGCCAAGCCCCCGTATCCACAGATACGCAGTATTTT. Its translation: CASSQAPVSTDTQYF.

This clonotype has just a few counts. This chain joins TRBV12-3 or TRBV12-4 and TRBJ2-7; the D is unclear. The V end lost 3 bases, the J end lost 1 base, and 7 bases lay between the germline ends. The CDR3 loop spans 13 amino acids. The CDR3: CASSFSDSYEQYF. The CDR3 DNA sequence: TGTGCCAGCAGTTTCTCGGATTCCTACGAGCAGTACTTC.

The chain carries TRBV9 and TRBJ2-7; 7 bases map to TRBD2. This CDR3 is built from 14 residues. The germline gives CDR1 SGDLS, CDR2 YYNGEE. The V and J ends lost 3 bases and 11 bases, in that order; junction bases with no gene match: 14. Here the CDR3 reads CASSGGLLADFKYF. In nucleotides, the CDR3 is TGTGCCAGCAGCGGCGGGTTGCTAGCGGACTTCAAGTACTTC.

DNA of the CDR3: TGTGCCAGCAGCCAAGATACTAGCGGGACAGATACGCAGTATTTT. The encoded protein is CASSQDTSGTDTQYF. This chain connects TRBV3-1 to TRBJ2-3; 9 bases line up with TRBD2. Germline values: CDR1 LGHDT, CDR2 YNNKEL (reference sequence). The CDR3 is 15 residues long. V was pared by 0 bases and J by 3 bases, with 1 base of the junction left unmatched.

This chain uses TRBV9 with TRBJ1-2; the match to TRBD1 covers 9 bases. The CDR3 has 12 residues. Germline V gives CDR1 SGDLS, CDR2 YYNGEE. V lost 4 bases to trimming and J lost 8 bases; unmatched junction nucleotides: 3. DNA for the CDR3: TGTGCCAGCAGCCGGACAGGGGCAGGCTACACCTTC. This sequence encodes CASSRTGAGYTF.

The CDR3, as DNA: TGTGCCAGTAGGCCGTTCAGACACAATGAGCAGTTCTTC. This gives the protein CASRPFRHNEQFF. V is TRBV19 and J is TRBJ2-1; D uncertain. This CDR3 region has 13 residues. Trimming took 6 bases from V and 5 from J, leaving 11 bases between them. Germline CDR1 and CDR2: LNHDA and SQIVND (reference sequence).

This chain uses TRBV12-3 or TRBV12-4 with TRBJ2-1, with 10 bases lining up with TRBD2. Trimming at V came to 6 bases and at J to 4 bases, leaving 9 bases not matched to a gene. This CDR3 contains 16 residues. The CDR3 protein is CASSVDRTSGYNEQFF. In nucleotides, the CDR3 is TGTGCCAGCAGCGTCGACCGGACTAGCGGATACAATGAGCAGTTCTTC.